Below are 22 T cell receptor beta chains sequenced from a single sample in a study of blood T cell repertoires in COVID-19. The protocol was immunoSEQ multiplex PCR, while the TCRdb copy is restricted to in-frame clones and leaves out a portion. There are about 320,000 clones in the sample; about nine tenths occur only once, and around 9.3% lies in the top ten. The sequenced material came from PBMCs or T cells enriched from blood (not recorded which). These receptors all come from a woman younger than 30 who had recovered from COVID-19.

The chain combines TRBV7-2 with TRBJ1-1, with 7 bases matching TRBD1. The V gene end was trimmed by 4 bases and the J gene end by 4 bases; junction bases not matched to a gene: 6. This CDR3 has 14 residues. CDR1 is SGHTA and CDR2 is FQGNSA in the germline V gene. CDR3 in DNA: TGTGCCAGCAGCTCTGACAGGGACCTCACTGAAGCTTTCTTT. Protein product: CASSSDRDLTEAFF.

V usage is TRBV2 and J usage is TRBJ1-2; 8 bases are shared with TRBD1. V gave up 0 bases and J gave up 8 bases; unmatched junction bases: 11. This CDR3 comprises 16 residues. The germline V gene encodes CDR1 SNHLY and CDR2 FYNNEI. CDR3 residues: CASSEARQGTKKGYTF. CDR3 nucleotide sequence: TGTGCCAGCAGTGAAGCCCGACAGGGGACAAAAAAGGGCTACACCTTC.

CDR3 region: CAISEPGDQETQYF. The CDR3 DNA sequence: TGTGCCATCAGTGAACCCGGGGACCAAGAGACCCAGTACTTC. This rearrangement joins TRBV10-3 to TRBJ2-5, with D possibly matching TRBD2 (5 bases). Trimming shortened V by 3 bases and J by 0 bases, and 8 bases separated the two germline ends. CDR3 length: 14 amino acids. The V gene's germline CDR1 is ENHRY and CDR2 SYGVKD.

The V gene is TRBV29-1, the J gene TRBJ2-1; 10 bases line up with TRBD2. After removal of 5 bases from V and 4 bases from J, the junction contained 8 bases not matched to a gene. The CDR3 consists of 15 residues. Germline loops: CDR1 SQVTM, CDR2 ANQGSEA. The CDR3 spells CSVLGAGGAYNEQFF. For the CDR3, the DNA is TGCAGCGTTCTTGGAGCGGGGGGGGCATACAATGAGCAGTTCTTC.

The chain combines TRBV7-9 with TRBJ1-5; D is perhaps TRBD1 (5 bases). The CDR3 has 15 amino acids. CDR1 and CDR2 (germline): SEHNR, FQNEAQ (reference sequence). The V end lost 1 base, the J end lost 2 bases, and 9 bases lay between the germline ends. The CDR3 sequence is CASSLGARGNQPQHF. CDR3 nucleotides: TGTGCCAGCAGCTTAGGGGCCAGGGGCAATCAGCCCCAGCATTTT.

Here the CDR3 DNA reads TGCGCCAGCAGCGGAGGGACTCGCACAGATACGCAGTATTTT. Translating gives CASSGGTRTDTQYF. This chain uses TRBV10-2 with TRBJ2-3; TRBD2 might be the D (6 bases). This CDR3 spans 14 amino acids. CDR1 is WSHSY and CDR2 is SAAADI in the germline V gene. Between the trimmed V and J ends, which lost 6 bases and 1 base, there was a span of 11 bases.

The chain joins TRBV28 to TRBJ1-2; D is ambiguous. This CDR3 comprises 16 residues. V dropped 6 bases and J dropped 1 base, with 18 bases sitting between them. Looked up from germline, CDR1 is MDHEN and CDR2 is SYDVKM. The CDR3 protein is CASSQISGRFNYGYTF. Here the CDR3 DNA reads TGTGCCAGCAGCCAAATTTCCGGCAGGTTTAACTATGGCTACACCTTC.

This chain joins TRBV3-1 (or the pseudogene TRBV3-2) and TRBJ1-4; 10 positions agree with TRBD1. Germline loops: CDR1 LGHDT, CDR2 YNNKEL (reference sequence). V was pared by 4 bases and J by 5 bases, with 4 bases of the junction left unmatched. This CDR3 contains 15 residues. CDR3 sequence: CASSLGQGGNEKLFF. As DNA, the CDR3 is TGTGCCAGCAGCCTAGGACAGGGGGGAAATGAAAAACTGTTTTTT.

The gene calls are TRBV19 and TRBJ1-2; TRBD1 aligns across 12 bases. The junction had 2 bases not matched to a gene; V was cut back by 7 bases and J by 8 bases. This CDR3 is built from 12 residues. Per germline, CDR1 LNHDA and CDR2 SQIVND (reference sequence). The CDR3 region has the DNA TGTGCCAGTACCGGGACAGGGGGCGGCTACACCTTC. This sequence encodes CASTGTGGGYTF.

The chain links TRBV28 to TRBJ1-2, with a tentative D call TRBD1 (6 bases). Germline V lookup: CDR1 MDHEN, CDR2 SYDVKM. Trimming took 4 bases from V and 2 from J, leaving 11 bases between them. The CDR3 is made up of 14 amino acids. CDR3 amino acids: CASSSPGVNYGYTF. CDR3 in DNA: TGTGCCAGCAGTTCGCCAGGGGTGAACTATGGCTACACCTTC.

The rearrangement joins TRBV2 to TRBJ1-2; 9 bases agree with TRBD1. With V trimmed by 11 bases and J by 3 bases, 7 bases remained unmatched. Germline V gene sequence: CDR1 SNHLY, CDR2 FYNNEI. The CDR3 length is 13 residues. CDR3 residues: CAGTGQGYYGYTF. In DNA, the CDR3 is TGTGCCGGCACAGGACAGGGGTACTATGGCTACACCTTC.

The CDR3 sequence is CASSPRTGGPNEKLFF. In DNA form, the CDR3 reads TGTGCCAGCAGCCCCAGAACAGGGGGCCCTAATGAAAAACTGTTTTTT. The rearrangement links TRBV3-1 (or the pseudogene TRBV3-2) to TRBJ1-4; 9 positions match TRBD1. The germline V gene encodes CDR1 LGHDT and CDR2 YNNKEL (reference sequence). Trimming at V came to 4 bases and at J to 3 bases, leaving 6 bases not matched to a gene. The CDR3 contains 16 residues.

The chain is built from TRBV14 and TRBJ2-7; no clear D. Per the germline V gene, CDR1 is SGHDN and CDR2 is FVKESK. The CDR3 totals 13 residues. With 5 bases removed from V and 2 bases from J, the gap between germline ends came to 10 bases. The CDR3 region has the DNA TGTGCCAGCAGCGGAGAACTGGCCTACGAGCAGTACTTC. This codes for CASSGELAYEQYF.

The chain is built from TRBV7-2 and TRBJ1-2; maybe TRBD1 (6 bases). Trimming pared 6 bases from V and 7 bases from J, leaving 24 bases between. Per germline, CDR1 SGHTA and CDR2 FQGNSA. The CDR3 loop spans 16 amino acids. CDR3 nucleotides: TGTGCCAGCAGTCTCTCGTCAGGGGCGGACTTGGGTGGCTACACCTTC. Protein: CASSLSSGADLGGYTF.

Written as DNA, the CDR3 is TGTGCCAGCAGCTTGGGGGACTACGCCTACAATGAGCAGTTCTTC. This gives the protein CASSLGDYAYNEQFF. The gene calls are TRBV5-6 and TRBJ2-1, with 7 bases that match TRBD2. Germline V gene lookup returns CDR1 SGHDT and CDR2 YYEEEE. V dropped 0 bases and J dropped 2; count of bases not matched to a gene: 2. The length of the CDR3 is 15 residues.

This clone was detected once. The genes are TRBV14 and TRBJ1-1; tentatively, D is TRBD1 (5 bases). Per the germline V gene, CDR1 is SGHDN and CDR2 is FVKESK. V shed 1 base and J shed 2 bases, with 14 bases lying between them. The CDR3 loop spans 16 amino acids. The CDR3 here is CASSQGGGWFNTEAFF. In DNA form, the CDR3 reads TGTGCCAGCAGCCAAGGCGGGGGATGGTTCAACACTGAAGCTTTCTTT.

The chain employs TRBV9 and TRBJ2-2, with 7 bases aligning to TRBD2. CDR1 and CDR2 (germline): SGDLS, YYNGEE. This CDR3 has 16 amino acids. Unmatched junction bases numbered 8, after V lost 0 bases and J lost 6 bases. The CDR3 region has the DNA TGTGCCAGCAGCGTAGAAGGCGGGAGTGTTGCCGGGGAGCTGTTTTTT. Residues: CASSVEGGSVAGELFF.

In this sample, this clone turned up once. The DNA for the CDR3 is TGTGCCAGCAGTGAAATGGGCGGGGGGGCGGCCAAAAACATTCAGTACTTC. Residues: CASSEMGGGAAKNIQYF. This chain links TRBV2 with TRBJ2-4, with 9 bases matching TRBD2. From germline, CDR1 is SNHLY and CDR2 FYNNEI. The CDR3 has 17 residues. V shed 2 bases, J shed 1 base, and the junction held 6 bases outside the gene matches.

This chain uses TRBV2 with TRBJ1-1; TRBD1 matches 7 bases. V trimming: 4 bases; J trimming: 0 bases; junction bases outside the gene matches: 11. CDR3 length: 17 amino acids. Germline V gene sequence: CDR1 SNHLY, CDR2 FYNNEI. The CDR3 coding sequence is TGTGCCAGCAGTGGAGCGGCTGGGGGACAGTTGAACACTGAAGCTTTCTTT. Amino acid sequence: CASSGAAGGQLNTEAFF.

In its sample, this clone was seen once. The CDR3 region has the DNA TGCGCCAGCAGCTTGGAGGTTGGAGGGATTGATGGCTACACCTTC. Translation: CASSLEVGGIDGYTF. V gene TRBV5-1 combines with J gene TRBJ1-2; unclear D gene. V shed 0 bases and J shed 6 bases, with 15 bases lying between them. The CDR3 covers 15 residues. The germline CDR1 and CDR2 sequences are SGHRS and YFSETQ.

The genes are TRBV30 and TRBJ1-1; unclear D gene. This CDR3 is built from 14 residues. The germline V and J ends were trimmed by 0 bases and 0 bases, with 8 bases remaining between them. Germline CDR1 reads GTSNPN; CDR2 reads SVGIG (reference sequence). The CDR3, as DNA: TGTGCCTGGAGTGTAAGCCAACTGAACACTGAAGCTTTCTTT. Protein: CAWSVSQLNTEAFF.

This sequence joins TRBV27 and TRBJ2-1, with D tentatively TRBD1 (6 bases). Trimming removed 4 bases at V and 1 base at J, with 11 bases between. This CDR3 contains 15 residues. CDR1 is MNHEY and CDR2 is SMNVEV in the germline V gene (reference sequence). CDR3 protein: CASSSGTLSYNEQFF. The CDR3 nucleotides read TGTGCCAGCAGTTCCGGGACACTGTCCTACAATGAGCAGTTCTTC.